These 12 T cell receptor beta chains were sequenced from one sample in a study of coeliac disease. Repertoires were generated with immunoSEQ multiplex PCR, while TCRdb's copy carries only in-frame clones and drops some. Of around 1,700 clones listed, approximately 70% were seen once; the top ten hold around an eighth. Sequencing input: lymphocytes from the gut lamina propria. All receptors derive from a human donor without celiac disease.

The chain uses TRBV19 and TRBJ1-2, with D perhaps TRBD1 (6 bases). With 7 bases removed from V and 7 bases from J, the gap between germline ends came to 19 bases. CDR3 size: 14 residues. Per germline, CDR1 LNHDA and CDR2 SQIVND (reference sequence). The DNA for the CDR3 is TGTGCCAGTACCCATCAAGGGGGAACGGGTGGCTACACCTTC. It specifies CASTHQGGTGGYTF.

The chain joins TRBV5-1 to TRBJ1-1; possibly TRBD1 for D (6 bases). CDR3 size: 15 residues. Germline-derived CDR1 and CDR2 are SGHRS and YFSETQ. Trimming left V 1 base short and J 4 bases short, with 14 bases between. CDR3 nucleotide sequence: TGCGCCAGCAGCTTGTCAGGGGATAGGGGCACTGAAGCTTTCTTT. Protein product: CASSLSGDRGTEAFF.

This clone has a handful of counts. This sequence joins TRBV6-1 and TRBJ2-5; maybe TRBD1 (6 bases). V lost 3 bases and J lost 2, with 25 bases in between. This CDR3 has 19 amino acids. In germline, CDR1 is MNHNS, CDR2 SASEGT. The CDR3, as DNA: TGTGCCAGCAGTGAGTCCCCCAAGTCGAGAGGACAGATTCAAGAGACCCAGTACTTC. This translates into CASSESPKSRGQIQETQYF.

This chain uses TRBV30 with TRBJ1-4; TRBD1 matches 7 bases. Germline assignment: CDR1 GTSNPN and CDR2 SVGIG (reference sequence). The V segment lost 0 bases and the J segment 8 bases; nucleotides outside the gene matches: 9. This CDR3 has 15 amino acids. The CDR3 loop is CAWSVIYRGEEKLFF. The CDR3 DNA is TGTGCCTGGAGTGTAATTTACAGGGGTGAAGAAAAACTGTTTTTT.

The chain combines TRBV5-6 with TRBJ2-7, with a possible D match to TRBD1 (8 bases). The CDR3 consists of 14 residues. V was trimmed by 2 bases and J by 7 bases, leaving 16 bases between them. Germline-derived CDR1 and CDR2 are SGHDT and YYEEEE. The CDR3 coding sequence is TGTGCCAGCAGCTTCGGGGGAGGGACAGGTGAGCAGTACTTC. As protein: CASSFGGGTGEQYF.

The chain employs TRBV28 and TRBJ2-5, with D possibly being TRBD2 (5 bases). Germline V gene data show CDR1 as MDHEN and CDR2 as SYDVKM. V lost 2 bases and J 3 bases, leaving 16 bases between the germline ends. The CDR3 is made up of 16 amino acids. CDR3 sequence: CASSLGARSGEETQYF. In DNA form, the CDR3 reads TGTGCCAGCAGTTTAGGCGCCCGGAGCGGAGAAGAGACCCAGTACTTC.

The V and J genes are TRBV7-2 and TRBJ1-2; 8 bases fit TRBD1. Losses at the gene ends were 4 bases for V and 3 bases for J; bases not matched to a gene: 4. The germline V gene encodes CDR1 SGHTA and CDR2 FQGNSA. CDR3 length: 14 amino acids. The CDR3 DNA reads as TGTGCCAGCAGCTGGACAGGGAAGGACTATGGCTACACCTTC. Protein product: CASSWTGKDYGYTF.

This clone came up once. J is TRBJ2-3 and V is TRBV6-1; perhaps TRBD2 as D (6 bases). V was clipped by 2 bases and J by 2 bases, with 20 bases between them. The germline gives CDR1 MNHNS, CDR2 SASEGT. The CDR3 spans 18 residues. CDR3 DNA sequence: TGTGCCAGCAGTGAACTTGCGTACTCGGGACTTTCCACAGATACGCAGTATTTT. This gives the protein CASSELAYSGLSTDTQYF.

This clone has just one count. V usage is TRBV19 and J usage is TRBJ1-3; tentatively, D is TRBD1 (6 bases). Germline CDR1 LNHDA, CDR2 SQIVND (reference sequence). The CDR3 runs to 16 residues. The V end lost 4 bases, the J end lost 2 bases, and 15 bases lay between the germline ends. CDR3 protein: CASSNRQDFPGNTIYF. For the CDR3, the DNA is TGTGCCAGTAGTAACCGACAGGACTTCCCTGGAAACACCATATATTTT.

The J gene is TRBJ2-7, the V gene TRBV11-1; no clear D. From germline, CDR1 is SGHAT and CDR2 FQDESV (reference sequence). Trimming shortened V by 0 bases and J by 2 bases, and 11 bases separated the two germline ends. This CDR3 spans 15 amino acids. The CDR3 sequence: CASSLAGPTAYEQYF. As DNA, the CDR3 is TGTGCCAGCAGCTTAGCCGGTCCAACAGCCTACGAGCAGTACTTC.

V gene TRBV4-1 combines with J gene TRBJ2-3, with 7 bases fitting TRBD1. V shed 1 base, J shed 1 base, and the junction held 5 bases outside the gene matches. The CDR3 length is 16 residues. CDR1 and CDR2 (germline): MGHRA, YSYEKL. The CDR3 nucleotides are TGCGCCAGCAGCCAAGTATGGGACAGAGGCACAGATACGCAGTATTTT. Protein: CASSQVWDRGTDTQYF.

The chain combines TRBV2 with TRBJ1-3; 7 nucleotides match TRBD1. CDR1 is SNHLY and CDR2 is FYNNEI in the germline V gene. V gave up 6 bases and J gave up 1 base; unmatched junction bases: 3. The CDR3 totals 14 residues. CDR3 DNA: TGTGCCAGCAGGGGACAGCTTTCTGGAAACACCATATATTTT. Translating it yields CASRGQLSGNTIYF.